This T cell receptor beta chain was retrieved from a study of multiple sclerosis patients with progressive multifocal leukoencephalopathy. General study findings and limits: PML-onset expanded TRB clones were detectable before and during natalizumab therapy.

A word on this clone: What it binds is unknown.

Specified time point: time of PML onset. PML in natalizumab-treated patients developed after between roughly 16 and 60 months of natalizumab therapy. Germline V lookup: CDR1 LGHNT, CDR2 FRNRAP. Trimming took off 1 base at V and 6 bases at J, with 8 bases between the two ends. The CDR3 covers 13 residues. Libraries were prepared by immunoSEQ multiplex PCR; TCRdb keeps only in-frame clonotypes and omits some of them. The repertoire holds tens of thousands of clones, with approximately 85% as singletons. The sequence was collected from a woman in her 30s with progressive multifocal leukoencephalopathy. The sample consisted of PBMCs, taken from a patient treated with natalizumab. The J gene is TRBJ2-3, the V gene TRBV12-5; D unresolved. The CDR3 nucleotides read TGTGCTAGTGGTTTGGGTGGAAGCGATACGCAGTATTTT. It codes for CASGLGGSDTQYF. Together with reference TRBV12-5 and TRBJ2-3, the CDR3 gives the full variable domain: DARVTQTPRHKVTEMGQEVTMRCQPILGHNTVFWYRQTMMQGLELLAYFRNRAPLDDSGMPKDRFSAEMPDATLATLKIQPSEPRDSAVYFCASGLGGSDTQYFGPGTRLTVL.